The 10 T cell receptor beta chains in this list originate from one sample, sequenced in a study of control samples from healthy donors and cancer patients. TCRdb's table, derived via immunoSEQ multiplex PCR, lists solely in-frame clones and lacks some. The sample comprises roughly 120,000 clones, 75% to 90% of which are singletons, and 0.95% to 1.3% rests with the top ten. Input material: PBMCs. The receptors come from a woman between 45 and 60 years old with colorectal cancer.

This chain connects TRBV27 to TRBJ2-5; TRBD1 agrees at 7 bases. V was pared by 5 bases and J by 5 bases, with 5 bases of the junction left unmatched. The CDR3 contains 13 residues. Germline V gene lookup returns CDR1 MNHEY and CDR2 SMNVEV (reference sequence). CDR3 in amino acids: CASSLQGLETQYF. The CDR3 nucleotides read TGTGCCAGCAGTCTACAGGGGTTGGAGACCCAGTACTTC.

The sample holds one count of this clone. V gene TRBV28 combines with J gene TRBJ2-3, with 11 bases matching TRBD2. This CDR3 has 18 amino acids. Trimming at V came to 2 bases and at J to 6 bases, leaving 13 bases not matched to a gene. Germline CDR1 MDHEN, CDR2 SYDVKM. Here the CDR3 DNA reads TGTGCCAGCAGTTTAGGAAAAGTAGCGGGAGGGCCATACGATACGCAGTATTTT. It translates to CASSLGKVAGGPYDTQYF.

This sequence joins TRBV15 and TRBJ2-3; possibly TRBD1 or TRBD2 for D (6 bases each). The V and J ends lost 0 bases and 0 bases respectively, with 10 bases between them. The CDR3 loop spans 16 amino acids. The germline gives CDR1 LNHNV, CDR2 YYDKDF (reference sequence). For the CDR3, the DNA is TGTGCCACCAGCAGAGATTCGGGGGCAAGCACAGATACGCAGTATTTT. Translated: CATSRDSGASTDTQYF.

The chain links TRBV30 to TRBJ1-2; tentatively, D is TRBD1 (5 bases). This CDR3 is built from 13 residues. Germline CDR1 and CDR2: GTSNPN and SVGIG (reference sequence). Trimming stripped 0 bases from V and 5 bases from J, with 10 bases between. DNA of the CDR3: TGTGCCTGGAGTGTGGAGGGACCTTATGGCTACACCTTC. Translation gives CAWSVEGPYGYTF.

This sequence joins TRBV6-5 and TRBJ2-2; either TRBD1 or TRBD2 may fit D (5 bases each). Germline CDR1 MNHEY, CDR2 SVGAGI. This CDR3 has 14 residues. V was trimmed by 4 bases and J by 4 bases, leaving 10 bases between them. The CDR3 region has the DNA TGTGCCAGCAGTTGGGCCGGGACCACCGGGGAGCTGTTTTTT. Residues: CASSWAGTTGELFF.

V is TRBV7-8 and J is TRBJ1-1; D gene ambiguous. The CDR3 is 19 residues long. V lost 1 base, J lost 3 bases, and 24 bases lay in between. The germline CDR1 and CDR2 sequences are SGHVS and FQNEAQ. DNA for the CDR3: TGTGCCAGCAGCTTAGTTACGGCCAGTAGCTCGGGCAAAGACACTGAAGCTTTCTTT. The encoded protein is CASSLVTASSSGKDTEAFF.

The chain is built from TRBV19 and TRBJ2-7; TRBD1 is a possible D gene (5 bases). V gave up 5 bases and J gave up 3 bases, with 11 bases separating them. The CDR3 is made up of 13 amino acids. Germline lookup yields CDR1 LNHDA and CDR2 SQIVND (reference sequence). The CDR3 DNA is TGTGCCAGTAGTTACAGGCCGTTCTACGAGCAGTACTTC. Translating it yields CASSYRPFYEQYF.

The chain has TRBV6-5 and TRBJ2-7, with TRBD1 identical over 7 bases. V lost 6 bases, J lost 3 bases, and 11 bases stayed unmatched. The CDR3 covers 15 residues. Germline CDR1 MNHEY, CDR2 SVGAGI. The CDR3 DNA sequence: TGTGCCAGCAGGACGGACAGGATAACCAACTACGAGCAGTACTTC. Translation gives CASRTDRITNYEQYF.

The CDR3 sequence: CASSTGTRNEQFF. CDR3 DNA sequence: TGTGCCAGCAGCACCGGGACACGTAATGAGCAGTTCTTC. V and J are TRBV9 and TRBJ2-1, with TRBD1 as a possible D gene (6 bases). CDR3 length: 13 amino acids. From germline, CDR1 is SGDLS and CDR2 YYNGEE. V shed 4 bases and J shed 7 bases, with 12 bases lying between them.

The V gene is TRBV2, the J gene TRBJ1-1; TRBD1 matches 8 bases. V trimming: 3 bases; J trimming: 1 base; junction bases outside the gene matches: 4. The CDR3 spans 15 residues. CDR1 and CDR2 from the germline V gene are SNHLY and FYNNEI. The CDR3 DNA follows: TGTGCCAGCAGTGACAGGGGGCGGGAGAACACTGAAGCTTTCTTT. Residues: CASSDRGRENTEAFF.